The 10 T cell receptor beta chains reported below all come from one sample, sequenced in a study of blood T cells in healthy people across ages. A J-beta primer mix and a sample-barcoded 5' primer were used in a second PCR of about 7 to 11 cycles. TCRdb passed the 5' RACE reads through MiXCR, listing each CDR3 protein once. The repertoire includes more than 750,000 distinct CDR3 sequences, 29% of them detected once, and around 9.6% sits in the top ten. The data also belong to a second study, concerning T cells of mothers and their children.

Sequencing used blood. Every receptor here comes from a woman between 35 and 50 years old in good health.

This chain links TRBV12-3 or TRBV12-4 with TRBJ2-5, with D perhaps TRBD2 (5 bases). The tail of the sequence fits TRBJ2-7 better, so the J call may be wrong. The CDR3 covers 14 residues. This CDR3 reads CASSLAASMGEQYF. The CDR3 DNA follows: TGTGCCAGCAGTTTGGCAGCTAGCATGGGCGAGCAGTACTTC.

This clonotype was counted ten times or more. The chain is built from TRBV10-3 and TRBJ1-4; D is undetermined. Trimming removed 3 bases from V and 5 bases from J, with 4 bases in between. The germline V gene has CDR1 ENHRY and CDR2 SYGVKD. The CDR3 length is 12 residues. The CDR3 nucleotides read TGTGCCATCAGTGACCAAAATGAAAAACTGTTTTTT. Protein product: CAISDQNEKLFF.

The chain recombines TRBV19 with TRBJ1-4; 7 nucleotides align to TRBD1. The CDR3 is 15 residues long. The germline V gene encodes CDR1 LNHDA and CDR2 SQIVND (reference sequence). J gave up 6 bases and V 8 bases, and 12 bases lay outside the gene matches. Written as DNA, the CDR3 is TGTGCCAGTTCGTCGCCGGGACAGCGAGATGAAAAACTGTTTTTT. This sequence encodes CASSSPGQRDEKLFF.

This clonotype was observed a few times. The chain recombines TRBV20-1 with TRBJ1-1; D is unclear. In germline, CDR1 is DFQATT, CDR2 SNEGSKA (reference sequence). The CDR3 length is 13 residues. V lost 4 bases to trimming and J lost 0 bases, with 9 bases between them. The CDR3 DNA is TGCAGTGCTATCTTGACCCTGAACACTGAAGCTTTCTTT. It specifies CSAILTLNTEAFF.

This clonotype was detected once. The chain couples TRBV7-9 to TRBJ1-1, with unresolved D. The V and J ends lost 5 bases and 4 bases respectively, with 17 bases between them. Germline assignment: CDR1 SEHNR and CDR2 FQNEAQ (reference sequence). This CDR3 is built from 15 residues. CDR3 nucleotide sequence: TGTGCCAGCAGCCCTCGCCGCTCGATGAGCACTGAAGCTTTCTTT. This translates into CASSPRRSMSTEAFF.

This chain connects TRBV2 to TRBJ1-1; 7 bases match TRBD1. Looked up from germline, CDR1 is SNHLY and CDR2 is FYNNEI. J lost 6 bases, V lost 0 bases, and 10 bases had no gene match. This CDR3 region has 16 residues. The CDR3 coding sequence is TGTGCCAGCAGTGAAGCGACCGGGACAGTCTTCCCTGAAGCTTTCTTT. Its translation is CASSEATGTVFPEAFF.

This clonotype was counted many times. This sequence joins TRBV27 and TRBJ2-7, with D possibly being TRBD2 (6 bases). CDR1 is MNHEY, CDR2 SMNVEV, per germline (reference sequence). Trimming pared 7 bases from V and 0 bases from J, leaving 16 bases between. The CDR3 is made up of 15 amino acids. The CDR3 sequence is CASTMGGRSSYEQYF. CDR3 nucleotides: TGTGCCAGCACCATGGGGGGACGAAGCTCCTACGAGCAGTACTTC.

The chain combines TRBV20-1 with TRBJ1-2; D possibly corresponds to TRBD1 (5 bases). The CDR3 sequence is 12 residues long. The V gene lost 5 bases and the J gene lost 13 bases, with 20 bases spanning the gap. Germline loops: CDR1 DFQATT, CDR2 SNEGSKA (reference sequence). In DNA, the CDR3 is TGCAGTGCTGAGGGGCAGGCAAGATCGTCCACCTTC. It codes for CSAEGQARSSTF.

This clonotype was observed a handful of times. This sequence joins TRBV19 and TRBJ2-7; 7 bases map to TRBD1. Per the germline V gene, CDR1 is LNHDA and CDR2 is SQIVND (reference sequence). This CDR3 has 12 amino acids. V was pared by 7 bases and J by 5 bases, with 5 bases of the junction left unmatched. The CDR3 spells CASTTGQNEQYF. DNA of the CDR3: TGTGCCAGTACAACGGGACAGAACGAGCAGTACTTC.

This clonotype appeared a few times. This rearrangement joins TRBV28 to TRBJ2-4, with D tentatively TRBD1 (5 bases). Deletions cut 4 bases from V and 0 bases from J, with 16 bases between. The germline V gene has CDR1 MDHEN and CDR2 SYDVKM. The CDR3 totals 17 residues. CDR3 sequence reads: CASSWMLDTRAKNIQYF. The DNA of the CDR3 is TGTGCCAGCAGTTGGATGTTGGACACAAGAGCCAAAAACATTCAGTACTTC.